The rows below give T cell receptor beta chains drawn from one sample of a study of blood T cells in healthy people across ages. TCRdb analysed the 5' RACE reads with MiXCR anew, one entry per CDR3 protein. This sample has about 780,000 distinct CDR3 sequences, with 46% found just once. Material for sequencing was blood. These receptors were collected from a man older than 75 in good health. Both conserved end residues are part of each CDR3. Fields, in order: V gene, J gene, CDR3 protein.

>TRBV12-3/TRBV12-4|TRBJ2-5
CASITGSGETQYF
>TRBV7-2|TRBJ1-2
CASSLGQNHGYTF
>TRBV7-2|TRBJ2-7
CASSLEGGLGNEQYF
>TRBV12-3/TRBV12-4|TRBJ2-3
CASSLIVGLAGVTDTQYF
>TRBV20-1|TRBJ2-1
CSAGGTYNEQFF
>TRBV7-9|TRBJ2-7
CASSLETSHYEQYF
>TRBV4-2|TRBJ2-7
CASSQDRRLGLYEQYF
>TRBV7-6|TRBJ2-3
CASSVTSGGPSSTDTQYF
>TRBV5-6|TRBJ2-3
CASSFDVSGDTQYF
>TRBV12-3/TRBV12-4|TRBJ2-3
CASRNSGRATDTQYF
>TRBV25-1|TRBJ2-1
CASSDLDSSSYNEQFF
>TRBV15|TRBJ2-3
CATSRPDRGSTDTQYF
>TRBV6-6|TRBJ2-3
CASSAGLGPDTQYF
>TRBV12-3/TRBV12-4|TRBJ2-7
CASSLQVGGEQYF
>TRBV6-6|TRBJ2-7
CASKPRQETGQYF
>TRBV27|TRBJ1-2
CASSSLTGIYGYTF
>TRBV6-5|TRBJ1-2
CASTRGRSLANYGYTF
>TRBV28|TRBJ1-4
CASSLGSGTGLHEKLFF